The 2 T cell receptor beta chains below were found in one sample sequenced in a study of T-cell memory formation after mild COVID-19 (dated by TCRdb to the early 2020s). The library was prepared using 5' RACE. Instrument used: Illumina NovaSeq 6000. TCRdb took the public reads, trimmed them with fastp at Q25, ran MiXCR for clone calling and kept in-frame beta chains. For every CDR3 protein sequence, its rows merge into one entry that carries the most common genes and DNA. The sample table holds some 410,000 distinct CDR3 sequences, of which around 22% were seen once. Roughly 14% of the sample is held by the ten biggest clonotypes. The sample was PBMCs or a T cell subset sorted from them (not recorded which). All receptors come from an adult woman who had mild COVID-19 (a few samples of this study predate the infection). The sample titles of this study are shuffled in the database, so cell type and time point are left out; the donor was told from shared clones.

The V call is TRBV18, the J call TRBJ1-1; D unclear. Trimming stripped 2 bases from V and 1 base from J, with 14 bases between. This CDR3 has 16 residues. In germline, CDR1 is KGHSH, CDR2 LQKENI. CDR3 region: CASSPLWIRKNTEAFF. In DNA form, the CDR3 reads TGTGCCAGCTCACCATTGTGGATTCGGAAGAACACTGAAGCTTTCTTT.

The chain is built from TRBV19 and TRBJ2-4; D ambiguous. V lost 4 bases, J lost 0 bases, and 10 bases lay in between. The CDR3 runs to 15 residues. Germline CDR1 is LNHDA and CDR2 is SQIVND (reference sequence). CDR3 region: CASSRSALAKNIQYF. CDR3 bases: TGTGCCAGTAGTAGGTCAGCTCTAGCCAAAAACATTCAGTACTTC. The variable domain in full, completed from reference TRBV19 and TRBJ2-4, reads DGGITQSPKYLFRKEGQNVTLSCEQNLNHDAMYWYRQDPGQGLRLIYYSQIVNDFQKGDIAEGYSVSREKKESFPLTVTSAQKNPTAFYLCASSRSALAKNIQYFGAGTRLSVL.